Sequencing of this T cell receptor (beta chain) was carried out in a study of CD8 T cells in Susac syndrome. V shed 6 bases and J shed 6 bases, with 15 bases lying between them. This CDR3 region has 14 residues. While CD8+ and CD4+ T cells were isolated negatively, TEMRA cells were enriched by FACS. Reverse transcription of roughly 0.45 to 1 ug RNA was performed with random hexamers. TCRdb re-derived calls from the immunoSEQ multiplex PCR reads in MiXCR, one entry per CDR3 protein. The sample has about 160,000 distinct CDR3 sequences; 90% to 97% are singletons. The TCR comes from a human donor with Susac syndrome. The sequenced material came from CD4+ T cells from PBMCs. The chain recombines TRBV12-3 or TRBV12-4 with TRBJ2-4; D not certain. In DNA form, the CDR3 reads TGTGCCAGCAGCGATCCCGGGCCGCGAAACATTCAGTACTTC. Its protein product is CASSDPGPRNIQYF.